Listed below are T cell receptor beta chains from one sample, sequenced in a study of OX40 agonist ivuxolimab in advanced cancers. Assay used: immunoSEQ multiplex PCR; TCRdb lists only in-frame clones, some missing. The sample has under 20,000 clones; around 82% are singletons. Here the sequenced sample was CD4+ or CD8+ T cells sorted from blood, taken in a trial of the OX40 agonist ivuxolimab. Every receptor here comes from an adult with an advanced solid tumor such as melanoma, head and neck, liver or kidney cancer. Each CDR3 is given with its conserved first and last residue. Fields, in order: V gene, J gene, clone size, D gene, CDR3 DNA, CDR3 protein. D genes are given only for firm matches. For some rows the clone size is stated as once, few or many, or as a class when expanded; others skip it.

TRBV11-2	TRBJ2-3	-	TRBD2	TGTGCCAGCAGCAGCCTAGCGGGAGGGCCAAAAGATACGCAGTATTTT	CASSSLAGGPKDTQYF
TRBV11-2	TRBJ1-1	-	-	TGTGCCAGCAGCTTAGTGTTTCGGTTACCGGACACTGAAGCTTTCTTT	CASSLVFRLPDTEAFF
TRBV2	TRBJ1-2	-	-	TGTGCCAGCAGTTTTCAGGGGTCTAACTATGGCTACACCTTC	CASSFQGSNYGYTF
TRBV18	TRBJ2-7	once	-	TGTGCCAGCTCACCCATGGACGGCATGGGCGAGCAGTACTTC	CASSPMDGMGEQYF
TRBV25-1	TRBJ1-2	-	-	TGTGCCAGCAGTGACTGGGCAGGCCTATTTGGCTACACCTTC	CASSDWAGLFGYTF
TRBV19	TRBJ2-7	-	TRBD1	TGTGCCAGTAGTATATCCGGGACAGGGGTCTACGAGCAGTACTTC	CASSISGTGVYEQYF
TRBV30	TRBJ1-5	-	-	TGTGCCTGGAGTGTACTGAAAAGCGAGGAGCCCCAGCATTTT	CAWSVLKSEEPQHF
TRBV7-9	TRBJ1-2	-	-	TGTGCCAGCAGAGACATGTCTAACTATGGCTACACCTTC	CASRDMSNYGYTF
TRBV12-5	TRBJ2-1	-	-	TGTGCTAGTGGTTTGGTATCCAGGGCCGATGAGCAGTTCTTC	CASGLVSRADEQFF
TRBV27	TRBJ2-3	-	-	TGTGCCAGCAGTTGGAGGGTGGGAGATACGCAGTATTTT	CASSWRVGDTQYF
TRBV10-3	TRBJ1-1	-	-	TGTGCCATCAGCCTCAACCCAGGGGAGGAAGCTTTCTTT	CAISLNPGEEAFF
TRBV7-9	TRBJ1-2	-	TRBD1	TGTGCCAGCAGCTTCCCACAGGGGGATGGCTACACCTTC	CASSFPQGDGYTF
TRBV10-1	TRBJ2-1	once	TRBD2	TGCGCCAGCAGCCAAGATAGCGGGGGGGCCCTCAATGAGCAGTTCTTC	CASSQDSGGALNEQFF
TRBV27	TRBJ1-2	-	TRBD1	TGTGCCAGCAGACCAAGCGGACAGGGGGGCTATGGCTACACCTTC	CASRPSGQGGYGYTF
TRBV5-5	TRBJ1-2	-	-	TGTGCCAGCAGCTCCCAGGGATTCCCTAACTATGGCTACACCTTC	CASSSQGFPNYGYTF
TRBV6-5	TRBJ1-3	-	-	TGTGCCAGCAGTTACTCCCGGGACATTGGAAACACCATATATTTT	CASSYSRDIGNTIYF
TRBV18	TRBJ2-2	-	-	TGTGCCAGCTCACCATCAGAAGGTTCGGTCGGGGAGCTGTTTTTT	CASSPSEGSVGELFF
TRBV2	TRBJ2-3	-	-	TGTGCCAGCAGTCGGGACTCGGATACGCAGTATTTT	CASSRDSDTQYF
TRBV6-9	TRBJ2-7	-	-	TGTGCCAGCGTCAAGGACGGCATTTCTTACGAGCAGTACTTC	CASVKDGISYEQYF
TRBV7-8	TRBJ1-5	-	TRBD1	TGTGCCAGCAGTACGACAGGGGGCATCAATCAGCCCCAGCATTTT	CASSTTGGINQPQHF
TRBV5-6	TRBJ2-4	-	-	TGTGCCAGCAGCTTGGGGAGGGGGAGTCGAGCCAAAAACATTCAGTACTTC	CASSLGRGSRAKNIQYF
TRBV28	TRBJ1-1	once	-	TGTGCCAGCAGTTTATGGGTCACTGAAGCTTTCTTT	CASSLWVTEAFF
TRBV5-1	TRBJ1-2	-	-	TGCGCCAGCAGCCCTTTCGTTGCCAACTATGGCTACACCTTC	CASSPFVANYGYTF
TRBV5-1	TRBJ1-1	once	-	TGCGCCAGCAGCTTGGACAGGGATGACGCTGAAGCTTTCTTT	CASSLDRDDAEAFF
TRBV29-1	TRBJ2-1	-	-	TGCAGCGTCCCCGACAGCATTGACAATGAGCAGTTCTTC	CSVPDSIDNEQFF
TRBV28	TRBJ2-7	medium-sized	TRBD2	TGTGCCAGCAGTTCACCCTGGGCGGGGGCCTACGAGCAGTACTTC	CASSSPWAGAYEQYF
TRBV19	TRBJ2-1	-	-	TGTGCCAGTAGTATGTGGGACATTTGGATCGAAAGCTCCTACAATGAGCAGTTCTTC	CASSMWDIWIESSYNEQFF
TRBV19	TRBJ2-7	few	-	TGTGCCAGTAGTAAAGGTCCCTACGAGCAGTACTTC	CASSKGPYEQYF
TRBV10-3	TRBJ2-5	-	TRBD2	TGTGCCATCAGTGAGTCGGGAGGGGCGGGGAAAGAGACCCAGTACTTC	CAISESGGAGKETQYF
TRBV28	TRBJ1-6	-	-	TGTGCCAGCAGCTACCGTGGGGGTTGGTCCCTCCACTTT	CASSYRGGWSLHF
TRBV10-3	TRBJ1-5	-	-	TGTGCCATCAGTGAGTCGTTATTACAGCCCCAGCATTTT	CAISESLLQPQHF
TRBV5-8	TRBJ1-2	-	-	TGTGCCAGCAGCTTGGGCGACAGCAGCCTAAGAGGCTACACCTTC	CASSLGDSSLRGYTF
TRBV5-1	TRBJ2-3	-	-	TGCGCCAGCAGCTTGCTGGGGGGCGAGGACGGGCGGCCGTGGTATTTT	CASSLLGGEDGRPWYF
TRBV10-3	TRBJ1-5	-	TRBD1	TGTGCCATCAGTGATTCGGACAGGGGGTATCAGCCCCAGCATTTT	CAISDSDRGYQPQHF
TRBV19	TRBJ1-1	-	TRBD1	TGTGCCAGTAGTATGGGACAGCTGAACACTGAAGCTTTCTTT	CASSMGQLNTEAFF
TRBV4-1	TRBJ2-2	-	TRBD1	TGCGCCAGCAGCCTCTCGCTGATACAGGGGGCAGTGATTGAGGGTGCCGGGGAGCTGTTTTTT	CASSLSLIQGAVIEGAGELFF
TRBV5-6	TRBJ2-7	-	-	TGTGCCAGCAGTCTTACATGGCGGGCCTTCTACGAGCAGTACTTC	CASSLTWRAFYEQYF
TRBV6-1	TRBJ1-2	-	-	TGTGCCAGCAACCAGGACGGTAGCTACACCTTC	CASNQDGSYTF
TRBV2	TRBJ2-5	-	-	TGTGCCAGCAACCGGGACACCCAAGAGACCCAGTACTTC	CASNRDTQETQYF
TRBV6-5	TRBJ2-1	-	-	TGTGCCAGCAGTCCCAGGGGGGACCTCAATGAGCAGTTCTTC	CASSPRGDLNEQFF
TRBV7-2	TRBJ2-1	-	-	TGTGCCAGCACACTCTACAATGAGCAGTTCTTC	CASTLYNEQFF
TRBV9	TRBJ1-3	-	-	TGTGCCAGCAGCCAGGGAGCCAAGAGTTATAATTCTGGAAACACCATATATTTT	CASSQGAKSYNSGNTIYF
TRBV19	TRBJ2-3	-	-	TGTGCCAGTAGTAAGAGGGGCACAGATACGCAGTATTTT	CASSKRGTDTQYF
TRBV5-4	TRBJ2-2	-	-	TGTGCCAGCAGCTTGTGGGGGGCAGACGGGGAGCTGTTTTTT	CASSLWGADGELFF
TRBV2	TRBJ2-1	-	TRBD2	TGTGCCAGCAGGGCCGGGACTAGCGGTTCTTACAATGAGCAGTTCTTC	CASRAGTSGSYNEQFF
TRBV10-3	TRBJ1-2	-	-	TGTGCCATCAGGACCGCGGTTAACTATGGCTACACCTTC	CAIRTAVNYGYTF
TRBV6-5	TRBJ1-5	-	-	TGTGCCAGCAGTCTAACAGGGCGGCAGCCCCAGCATTTT	CASSLTGRQPQHF
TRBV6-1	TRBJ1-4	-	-	TGTGCCAGCAGTGAACGGGGGATTAATGAAAAACTGTTTTTT	CASSERGINEKLFF
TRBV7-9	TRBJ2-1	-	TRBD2	TGTGCCAGCAGCTTAGTGAGCGGGAGCTCCAATGAGCAGTTCTTC	CASSLVSGSSNEQFF
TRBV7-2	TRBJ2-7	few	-	TGTGCCAGCAGCTTCCCTCCTGGGAGGGAGCAGTACTTC	CASSFPPGREQYF